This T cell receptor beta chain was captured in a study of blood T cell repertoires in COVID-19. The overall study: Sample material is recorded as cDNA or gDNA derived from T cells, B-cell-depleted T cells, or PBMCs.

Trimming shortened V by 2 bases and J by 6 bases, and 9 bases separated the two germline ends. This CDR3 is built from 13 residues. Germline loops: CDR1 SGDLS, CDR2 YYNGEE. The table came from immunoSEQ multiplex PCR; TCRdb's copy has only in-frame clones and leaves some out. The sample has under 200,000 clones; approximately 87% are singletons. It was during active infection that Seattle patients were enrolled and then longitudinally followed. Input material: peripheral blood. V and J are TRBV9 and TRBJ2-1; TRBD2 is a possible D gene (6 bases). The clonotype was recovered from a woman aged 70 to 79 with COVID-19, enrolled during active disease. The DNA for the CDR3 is TGTGCCAGCAGCGTGGGCGGGGTCAATGAGCAGTTCTTC. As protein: CASSVGGVNEQFF.